A single sample is the source of the 8 T cell receptor beta chains below, sequenced in a study of cytomegalovirus exposure and HLA in healthy donors. The PCR contained 60 Vbeta and 13 Jbeta primers. Repertoires were generated with immunoSEQ multiplex PCR, while TCRdb's copy carries only in-frame clones and drops some. The sample includes about 160,000 clones, 70% to 90% of them seen just once. Specimen: PBMCs. These receptor sequences come from a woman in her 30s in good health and CMV-seropositive.

The CDR3 DNA reads TGTGCCAGCAGCCAAGATTCTGGCAGGGGGATCGCTTGGAACACTGAAGCTTTCTTT. Translated: CASSQDSGRGIAWNTEAFF. The chain has TRBV14 and TRBJ1-1; 7 bases are shared with TRBD1. The CDR3 has 19 amino acids. Looked up from germline, CDR1 is SGHDN and CDR2 is FVKESK. With V trimmed by 0 bases and J by 1 base, 14 bases remained unmatched.

J is TRBJ2-7 and V is TRBV5-1, with 9 bases fitting TRBD2. V lost 2 bases, J lost 6 bases, and 6 bases stayed unmatched. The CDR3 totals 14 residues. The germline gives CDR1 SGHRS, CDR2 YFSETQ. Here the CDR3 DNA reads TGCGCCAGCAGCTTAGTGGGACTAGCTGGCGAGCAGTACTTC. It translates to CASSLVGLAGEQYF.

This chain connects TRBV7-3 to TRBJ2-4; 8 bases agree with TRBD2. This CDR3 is built from 15 residues. V gave up 4 bases and J gave up 7 bases; unmatched junction bases: 9. The germline gives CDR1 SGHTA, CDR2 FQGTGA. For the CDR3, the DNA is TGTGCCAGCAGCTCTACGGGGGGGGCCGGGAACATTCAGTACTTC. Protein sequence: CASSSTGGAGNIQYF. Using reference TRBV7-3 and TRBJ2-4 for the parts outside the CDR3, the full variable domain is GAGVSQTPSNKVTEKGKYVELRCDPISGHTALYWYRQSLGQGPEFLIYFQGTGAADDSGLPNDRFFAVRPEGSVSTLKIQRTERGDSAVYLCASSSTGGAGNIQYFGAGTRLSVL.

The chain carries TRBV27 and TRBJ2-3, with TRBD2 matching 13 bases. CDR3 length equals 18 residues. The V and J ends lost 10 bases and 0 bases, in that order; junction bases with no gene match: 13. Germline CDR1 MNHEY, CDR2 SMNVEV (reference sequence). The CDR3 region is CATRGLAGAALSTDTQYF. CDR3 nucleotides: TGTGCCACTCGAGGACTAGCGGGGGCCGCGCTAAGCACAGATACGCAGTATTTT.

V is TRBV5-6 and J is TRBJ1-1; the match to TRBD1 covers 10 bases. Germline CDR1 and CDR2: SGHDT and YYEEEE. With 0 bases clipped from V and 0 bases from J, the junction kept 8 bases outside the gene matches. The CDR3 contains 18 residues. The CDR3 protein is CASSLGQGARWVNTEAFF. The CDR3 DNA follows: TGTGCCAGCAGCTTGGGACAGGGGGCCAGGTGGGTGAACACTGAAGCTTTCTTT. Looking up the rest from reference TRBV5-6 and TRBJ1-1 gives the full variable domain: DAGVTQSPTHLIKTRGQQVTLRCSPKSGHDTVSWYQQALGQGPQFIFQYYEEEERQRGNFPDRFSGHQFPNYSSELNVNALLLGDSALYLCASSLGQGARWVNTEAFFGQGTRLTVV.

The rearrangement uses TRBV5-4 and TRBJ2-6, with 7 bases identical to TRBD2. Germline loops: CDR1 SGHNT, CDR2 YYREEE (reference sequence). With V trimmed by 3 bases and J by 0 bases, 3 bases remained unmatched. The CDR3 is 16 amino acids. The CDR3 loop is CASSWEGTSGANVLTF. The CDR3 bases are TGTGCCAGCAGCTGGGAGGGGACCTCTGGGGCCAACGTCCTGACTTTC.

The gene calls are TRBV27 and TRBJ2-5; a possible D gene is TRBD2 (5 bases). TRBJ2-7 matches the DNA end more closely, so the J call is doubtful. Germline CDR1 and CDR2: MNHEY and SMNVEV (reference sequence). This CDR3 contains 14 residues. CDR3 region: CASSFLGEGLEQYF. The CDR3, as DNA: TGTGCCAGCAGTTTTCTCGGGGAAGGGCTCGAGCAGTACTTC.

The chain has TRBV4-2 and TRBJ2-2; D is ambiguous. Trimming shortened V by 4 bases and J by 7 bases, and 7 bases separated the two germline ends. The CDR3 runs to 12 residues. The germline V gene encodes CDR1 LGHNA and CDR2 YNFKEQ. This CDR3 reads CASSLRVGELFF. CDR3 coding DNA: TGTGCCAGCAGCCTTCGGGTCGGGGAGCTGTTTTTT.